The present T cell receptor (beta chain) was sequenced within a study of T cells in Graves' hyperthyroidism and ophthalmopathy. RNA transcripts yielded amplified TCR beta CDR3 regions. Researchers ran a first-round RT-PCR on the TCR CDR3 using the HTBI primer set. Each CDR3 protein is one row after TCRdb ran MiXCR on the multiplex PCR reads. This table holds more than 300,000 distinct CDR3 sequences, approximately 15% found once. In this sample, this clonotype turned up a few times. The source is a woman aged 55-69 years with Graves' hyperthyroidism. Sequenced: blood.

Here the CDR3 reads CASSLSGLKAFF. CDR3 nucleotides: TGTGCCAGCAGTTTATCCGGCCTTAAAGCTTTCTTT. The chain links TRBV12-3 or TRBV12-4 to TRBJ1-1; D gene unclear. This CDR3 has 12 amino acids. Trimming took 2 bases from V and 9 from J, leaving 10 bases between them.